Each of the 26 T cell receptor beta chains below was sequenced from the same sample in a study of T cell repertoires in cytomegalovirus infection. Using its own MiXCR run on the reads, TCRdb lists one record per CDR3 protein. The table includes some 500,000 distinct CDR3 sequences, 40% detected once. These receptors' targets are unknown. The sequenced sample was cultured PBMCs, obtained from culture after CMV antigen stimulation. All receptors derive from a human donor in good health (CMV status not recorded). Some clones in this sample may be carry-over from other donors' samples.

The gene calls are TRBV12-3 or TRBV12-4 and TRBJ1-6; no firm D call. The CDR3 totals 15 residues. V was shortened by 4 bases and J by 0 bases, with 7 bases between the two germline ends. The CDR3 DNA is TGTGCCAGCAGTTCTGGCGTCTCCTATAATTCACCCCTCCACTTT. Translation gives CASSSGVSYNSPLHF.

The V and J genes are TRBV12-3 or TRBV12-4 and TRBJ2-1, with 9 nucleotides matching TRBD1. Trimming removed 5 bases from V and 0 bases from J; junction bases left unmatched: 14. The CDR3 is made up of 19 amino acids. This CDR3 reads CASSPPTGGFESSYNEQFF. In DNA, the CDR3 is TGTGCCAGCAGTCCCCCCACAGGGGGCTTCGAAAGCTCCTACAATGAGCAGTTCTTC.

The gene calls are TRBV4-1 and TRBJ2-5; the match to TRBD2 covers 9 bases. Losses at the gene ends were 4 bases for V and 7 bases for J; bases not matched to a gene: 7. CDR3 length: 14 residues. CDR1 and CDR2 from the germline V gene are MGHRA and YSYEKL. The CDR3 region is CASSPLAGAGTQYF. The CDR3 DNA reads TGCGCCAGCAGCCCACTAGCGGGCGCCGGGACCCAGTACTTC.

A single count supports this clonotype. The chain joins TRBV7-9 to TRBJ1-2; the D gene is possibly TRBD1 (6 bases). CDR1 and CDR2 from the germline V gene are SEHNR and FQNEAQ (reference sequence). V was cut by 4 bases and J by 2 bases, with 14 bases left in between. CDR3 size: 15 residues. In nucleotides, the CDR3 is TGTGCCAGCAGCTCAGCGGGGGGCAAGAACTATGGCTACACCTTC. This codes for CASSSAGGKNYGYTF.

This clonotype was observed a few times. The chain joins TRBV11-2 to TRBJ2-2, with 8 bases fitting TRBD2. The V gene end was trimmed by 1 base and the J gene end by 3 bases; junction bases not matched to a gene: 10. The CDR3 loop spans 18 amino acids. Germline lookup yields CDR1 SGHAT and CDR2 FQNNGV. The CDR3 nucleotides read TGTGCCAGCAGCTTAGGTGTCGGGGGGGCCTCCGACACCGGGGAGCTGTTTTTT. The encoded protein is CASSLGVGGASDTGELFF.

DNA for the CDR3: TGTGCCAGCAGCCCTTTGGGGTACCAAGAGACCCAGTACTTC. It specifies CASSPLGYQETQYF. The gene calls are TRBV7-4 and TRBJ2-5; D call uncertain. Trimming removed 5 bases at V and 0 bases at J, with 10 bases between. Germline assignment: CDR1 SGHVT and CDR2 SQSDAQ. The CDR3 contains 14 residues.

This sequence joins TRBV10-3 and TRBJ1-3; TRBD1 might be the D (5 bases). V lost 4 bases, J lost 4 bases, and 14 bases lay in between. Germline V gives CDR1 ENHRY, CDR2 SYGVKD. CDR3 length equals 15 residues. CDR3 coding DNA: TGTGCCATCAGTGCCGCCGGGACCCTGGGAAACACCATATATTTT. Protein: CAISAAGTLGNTIYF.

This chain joins TRBV2 and TRBJ1-4, with 8 bases that match TRBD1. After removal of 3 bases from V and 7 bases from J, the junction contained 7 bases not matched to a gene. The germline V gene has CDR1 SNHLY and CDR2 FYNNEI. The CDR3 has 15 amino acids. The CDR3 DNA sequence: TGTGCCAGCAGTGATCCAGGGGGCGATGCTGAAAAACTGTTTTTT. It encodes CASSDPGGDAEKLFF.

The rearrangement uses TRBV2 and TRBJ1-3; D call uncertain. Germline assignment: CDR1 SNHLY and CDR2 FYNNEI. V was pared by 0 bases and J by 3 bases, with 12 bases between. The CDR3 is 16 amino acids. For the CDR3, the DNA is TGTGCCAGCAGTGAAGCGGCAAGGGCTAATGGAAACACCATATATTTT. Translating it yields CASSEAARANGNTIYF.

V is TRBV7-2 and J is TRBJ2-1, with no clear D. The germline V and J ends were trimmed by 5 bases and 2 bases, with 10 bases remaining between them. The germline V gene has CDR1 SGHTA and CDR2 FQGNSA. CDR3 size: 14 residues. CDR3 residues: CASSLLGPYNEQFF. The CDR3 region has the DNA TGTGCCAGCAGCCTACTTGGCCCCTACAATGAGCAGTTCTTC. Full variable domain (outside the CDR3, taken from reference TRBV7-2 and TRBJ2-1): GAGVSQSPSNKVTEKGKDVELRCDPISGHTALYWYRQSLGQGLEFLIYFQGNSAPDKSGLPSDRFSAERTGGSVSTLTIQRTQQEDSAVYLCASSLLGPYNEQFFGPGTRLTVL.

This clonotype was seen once. V usage is TRBV6-2 or TRBV6-3 and J usage is TRBJ1-2; the D is unclear. Germline CDR1 reads MNHEY; CDR2 reads SVGEGT. CDR3 length: 12 amino acids. The V end was cut by 7 bases, the J end by 1 base, with 7 bases between. This CDR3 is CASTSYNYGYTF. The DNA for the CDR3 is TGTGCCAGCACGTCGTATAACTATGGCTACACCTTC.

V usage is TRBV20-1 and J usage is TRBJ2-3; the match to TRBD2 covers 10 bases. CDR1 is DFQATT, CDR2 SNEGSKA, per germline (reference sequence). With 5 bases clipped from V and 2 bases from J, the junction kept 10 bases outside the gene matches. CDR3 length equals 16 residues. DNA of the CDR3: TGCAGTGCTCTATCCAGGACTAGCGGAGACACAGATACGCAGTATTTT. Its protein is CSALSRTSGDTDTQYF.

This clonotype was seen a handful of times. This chain connects TRBV7-2 to TRBJ2-7, with 10 bases fitting TRBD2. The CDR3 has 16 residues. Unmatched junction bases numbered 6, after V lost 0 bases and J lost 4 bases. CDR1 is SGHTA, CDR2 FQGNSA, per germline. The CDR3 sequence: CASSLAAGGQPYEQYF. CDR3 DNA: TGTGCCAGCAGCTTAGCAGCGGGGGGGCAACCTTACGAGCAGTACTTC.

This clonotype was detected a few times. This CDR3 reads CASTPSWTGENEQFF. The CDR3 DNA reads TGTGCCAGCACCCCCTCGTGGACAGGGGAAAATGAGCAGTTCTTC. This sequence joins TRBV12-3 or TRBV12-4 and TRBJ2-1; 9 bases are shared with TRBD1. V trimming: 7 bases; J trimming: 7 bases; junction bases outside the gene matches: 11. This CDR3 has 15 residues.

J is TRBJ2-7 and V is TRBV18; 8 bases line up with TRBD2. V was clipped by 2 bases and J by 5 bases; unmatched bases: 14. CDR1 and CDR2 from the germline V gene are KGHSH and LQKENI. The CDR3 consists of 17 residues. CDR3 nucleotide sequence: TGTGCCAGCTCACCATCGACCAGCGGGGGACTAGACCACGAGCAGTACTTC. It is translated as CASSPSTSGGLDHEQYF.

V gene TRBV27 combines with J gene TRBJ2-3; D call uncertain. The germline V and J ends were trimmed by 8 bases and 2 bases, with 11 bases remaining between them. CDR3 size: 13 residues. The germline V gene has CDR1 MNHEY and CDR2 SMNVEV (reference sequence). The CDR3 DNA is TGTGCCAGCGGGTTTTACTTCACAGATACGCAGTATTTT. The encoded protein is CASGFYFTDTQYF.

This clonotype was counted between two and nine times. The CDR3 sequence is CASSLGGGLYNSPLHF. CDR3 DNA sequence: TGTGCCAGCAGCTTAGGGGGGGGCCTCTATAATTCACCCCTCCACTTT. This chain joins TRBV7-2 and TRBJ1-6; possible D gene TRBD1, 6 bases. This CDR3 is 16 amino acids long. Between the trimmed V and J ends, which lost 1 base and 3 bases, there was a span of 10 bases. Germline-derived CDR1 and CDR2 are SGHTA and FQGNSA. Drawing the rest from reference TRBV7-2 and TRBJ1-6, the complete variable domain is GAGVSQSPSNKVTEKGKDVELRCDPISGHTALYWYRQSLGQGLEFLIYFQGNSAPDKSGLPSDRFSAERTGGSVSTLTIQRTQQEDSAVYLCASSLGGGLYNSPLHFGNGTRLTVT.

Only a few counts were recorded for this clonotype. This chain connects TRBV7-2 to TRBJ1-1; D is uncertain. V lost 5 bases and J lost 1, with 11 bases in between. The germline gives CDR1 SGHTA, CDR2 FQGNSA. This CDR3 is 14 amino acids long. Written as DNA, the CDR3 is TGTGCCAGCAGCGCCGTTTGGGGGAACACTGAAGCTTTCTTT. This codes for CASSAVWGNTEAFF.

The CDR3 loop reads CASSLTVDSGANVLTF. The CDR3 nucleotides read TGTGCCAGCAGCTTGACTGTTGACTCTGGGGCCAACGTCCTGACTTTC. This rearrangement joins TRBV7-9 to TRBJ2-6; D is unresolved. Germline V gives CDR1 SEHNR, CDR2 FQNEAQ (reference sequence). V gave up 3 bases and J gave up 0 bases, with 9 bases separating them. This CDR3 has 16 amino acids.

This chain links TRBV5-1 with TRBJ2-3, with 8 bases lining up with TRBD2. Germline CDR1 SGHRS, CDR2 YFSETQ. The CDR3 spans 17 residues. V trimming: 5 bases; J trimming: 3 bases; junction bases outside the gene matches: 14. CDR3: CASSPARTSGSTDTQYF. The CDR3 DNA follows: TGCGCCAGCAGTCCAGCGAGGACGAGCGGGAGTACAGATACGCAGTATTTT.

This chain joins TRBV6-5 and TRBJ1-1, with D tentatively TRBD1 (6 bases). Trimming removed 6 bases at V and 5 bases at J, with 13 bases between. The CDR3 runs to 13 residues. The germline CDR1 and CDR2 sequences are MNHEY and SVGAGI. The CDR3 region has the DNA TGTGCCAGCAGATTCATAGGGGGGACTGAAGCTTTCTTT. Protein: CASRFIGGTEAFF.

The rearrangement joins TRBV7-9 to TRBJ1-1, with TRBD1 matching 9 bases. This CDR3 comprises 17 residues. Germline V gives CDR1 SEHNR, CDR2 FQNEAQ (reference sequence). V lost 1 base to trimming and J lost 1 base; unmatched junction nucleotides: 7. The CDR3 DNA is TGTGCCAGCAGCTTAGTACGCGGACAGGGGAGGAACACTGAAGCTTTCTTT. Translation: CASSLVRGQGRNTEAFF.

This chain links TRBV2 with TRBJ2-1; TRBD2 agrees at 10 bases. Germline CDR1 and CDR2: SNHLY and FYNNEI. The CDR3 consists of 15 residues. V was clipped by 9 bases and J by 7 bases; unmatched bases: 12. The CDR3 region is CARVITSGILNEQFF. CDR3 sequence (DNA): TGTGCCAGAGTAATTACTAGCGGGATTTTGAATGAGCAGTTCTTC. The variable domain in full, with the rest retrieved from reference TRBV2 and TRBJ2-1, is EPEVTQTPSHQVTQMGQEVILRCVPISNHLYFYWYRQILGQKVEFLVSFYNNEISEKSEIFDDQFSVERPDGSNFTLKIRSTKLEDSAMYFCARVITSGILNEQFFGPGTRLTVL.

The genes are TRBV19 and TRBJ1-5; tentatively, D is TRBD1 (6 bases). Germline V gene lookup returns CDR1 LNHDA and CDR2 SQIVND (reference sequence). The CDR3 sequence is 15 residues long. Trimming shortened V by 5 bases and J by 6 bases, and 17 bases separated the two germline ends. CDR3 amino acids: CASSGRGGVSQPQHF. The CDR3 DNA reads as TGTGCCAGTAGTGGCAGGGGTGGGGTAAGTCAGCCCCAGCATTTT.

The chain uses TRBV7-2 and TRBJ2-3; maybe TRBD1 (5 bases). Germline V CDR1 and CDR2: SGHTA, FQGNSA. The CDR3 is 15 amino acids. V lost 3 bases, J lost 7 bases, and 17 bases lay in between. The CDR3 region is CASSLGDDLGHTQYF. As DNA, the CDR3 is TGTGCCAGCAGCTTGGGCGACGACCTGGGGCATACGCAGTATTTT.

V gene TRBV5-5 combines with J gene TRBJ1-2; D is perhaps TRBD1 (6 bases). Germline CDR1 reads SGHKS; CDR2 reads YYEKEE (reference sequence). This CDR3 region has 13 residues. Trimming left V 4 bases short and J 8 bases short, with 15 bases between. CDR3 sequence reads: CASSPAGAMGYTF. The CDR3, as DNA: TGTGCCAGCAGCCCGGCGGGGGCGATGGGCTACACCTTC. Using reference TRBV5-5 and TRBJ1-2 for the parts outside the CDR3, the full variable domain is DAGVTQSPTHLIKTRGQQVTLRCSPISGHKSVSWYQQVLGQGPQFIFQYYEKEERGRGNFPDRFSARQFPNYSSELNVNALLLGDSALYLCASSPAGAMGYTFGSGTRLTVV.